The 18 T cell receptor beta chains listed next were all sequenced from one sample in a study of blood T cell repertoires in COVID-19 (dated by TCRdb to about 2020). Libraries were prepared through the immunoSEQ multiplex PCR assay. This immuneACCESS table, as held by TCRdb, lists in-frame sequences with V and J called but not all clones. Of the missing ones, under half trace to an unresolved V gene in checked studies; the others have no known cause. Here the sample has some 70,000 clones; 85% to 90% occur a single time. Approximately 2.9% of the sample belongs to the ten largest clones. The specimen was peripheral blood. The receptors originated from a man in his fifties or sixties with acute or convalescent COVID-19.

The chain employs TRBV4-3 and TRBJ2-3, with TRBD1 matching 9 bases. The CDR3 consists of 17 residues. After removal of 5 bases from V and 2 bases from J, the junction contained 11 bases not matched to a gene. Germline CDR1 LGHNA, CDR2 YSLEER. Here the CDR3 reads CASSKRQGVDFTDTQYF. In nucleotides, the CDR3 is TGCGCCAGCAGCAAAAGACAGGGGGTTGACTTCACAGATACGCAGTATTTT.

The rearrangement uses TRBV9 and TRBJ1-1; D gene ambiguous. CDR3 length: 15 amino acids. Germline V gene sequence: CDR1 SGDLS, CDR2 YYNGEE. The V end lost 0 bases, the J end lost 1 base, and 10 bases lay between the germline ends. This CDR3 reads CASSVAGSWNTEAFF. The CDR3 nucleotides are TGTGCCAGCAGCGTAGCGGGTTCGTGGAACACTGAAGCTTTCTTT. The variable domain in full, completed from reference TRBV9 and TRBJ1-1, reads DSGVTQTPKHLITATGQRVTLRCSPRSGDLSVYWYQQSLDQGLQFLIQYYNGEERAKGNILERFSAQQFPDLHSELNLSSLELGDSALYFCASSVAGSWNTEAFFGQGTRLTVV.

The chain recombines TRBV7-6 with TRBJ2-3, with D possibly being TRBD2 (5 bases). Looked up from germline, CDR1 is SGHVS and CDR2 is FNYEAQ. The CDR3 has 16 amino acids. V was shortened by 5 bases and J by 0 bases, with 15 bases between the two germline ends. The CDR3 sequence is CASSPRAGSSTDTQYF. CDR3 coding DNA: TGTGCCAGCAGCCCCCGGGCGGGCAGCAGCACAGATACGCAGTATTTT.

V is TRBV6-5 and J is TRBJ1-6; 9 bases match TRBD1. This CDR3 contains 15 residues. Unmatched junction bases numbered 5, after V lost 4 bases and J lost 7 bases. Germline V gene sequence: CDR1 MNHEY, CDR2 SVGAGI. The chain's CDR3 is CASSSIGTGNSPLHF. The DNA for the CDR3 is TGTGCCAGCAGTTCAATAGGGACAGGGAATTCACCCCTCCACTTT.

This chain links TRBV6-2 or TRBV6-3 with TRBJ2-7; D is possibly TRBD1 (6 bases). Between the trimmed V and J ends, which lost 4 bases and 1 base, there was a span of 8 bases. The CDR3 extends over 13 amino acids. Germline V gene data show CDR1 as MNHEY and CDR2 as SVGEGT. DNA for the CDR3: TGTGCCAGCAGTTCCGACAGGTCCTACGAGCAGTACGTC. Encoded protein: CASSSDRSYEQYV.

The chain carries TRBV4-3 and TRBJ1-2; D possibly corresponds to TRBD1 (5 bases). In germline, CDR1 is LGHNA, CDR2 YSLEER. The CDR3 loop spans 14 amino acids. Trimming removed 4 bases at V and 6 bases at J, with 15 bases between. The CDR3 region has the DNA TGCGCCAGCAGCCCACGATCAGGGTACGATGGCTACACCTTC. This encodes CASSPRSGYDGYTF.

The J gene is TRBJ2-1, the V gene TRBV3-1 (or the pseudogene TRBV3-2), with 10 nucleotides matching TRBD2. The CDR3 consists of 16 residues. Germline V gives CDR1 LGHDT, CDR2 YNNKEL (reference sequence). Trimming cost V 2 bases and J 8 bases; bases outside gene matches: 9. Written as DNA, the CDR3 is TGTGCCAGCAGCCAATCCAGCGGGAGGGCCTTTTATGAGCAGTTCTTC. It encodes CASSQSSGRAFYEQFF.

This clone showed up just once. DNA of the CDR3: TGTGCCAGTAGTATGGCCTTCTCTGGAAACACCATATATTTT. This encodes CASSMAFSGNTIYF. The V and J genes are TRBV19 and TRBJ1-3; no definite D call. V dropped 3 bases and J dropped 0 bases, with 6 bases sitting between them. The length of the CDR3 is 14 residues. Germline CDR1 LNHDA, CDR2 SQIVND (reference sequence). The variable domain in full, completed from reference TRBV19 and TRBJ1-3, reads DGGITQSPKYLFRKEGQNVTLSCEQNLNHDAMYWYRQDPGQGLRLIYYSQIVNDFQKGDIAEGYSVSREKKESFPLTVTSAQKNPTAFYLCASSMAFSGNTIYFGEGSWLTVV.

Only one count was recorded for this clone. The J gene is TRBJ2-7, the V gene TRBV2; 10 bases align to TRBD1. The CDR3 consists of 13 residues. Germline values: CDR1 SNHLY, CDR2 FYNNEI. The V segment lost 4 bases and the J segment 5 bases; nucleotides outside the gene matches: 2. The chain's CDR3 is CASSGDRGHEQYF. The CDR3 nucleotides read TGTGCCAGCAGTGGGGACAGGGGACACGAGCAGTACTTC.

The rearrangement uses TRBV24-1 and TRBJ2-5, with no clear D. Germline CDR1 reads KGHDR; CDR2 reads SFDVKD. V was trimmed by 2 bases and J by 1 base, leaving 13 bases between them. CDR3 length: 16 amino acids. The CDR3 loop reads CATSDSGAGAQETQYF. In nucleotides, the CDR3 is TGTGCCACCAGTGATTCTGGAGCTGGTGCCCAAGAGACCCAGTACTTC.

This chain joins TRBV11-2 and TRBJ2-7, with 10 bases that match TRBD1. V lost 0 bases to trimming and J lost 6 bases; unmatched junction nucleotides: 5. The CDR3 spans 15 residues. CDR1 and CDR2 from the germline V gene are SGHAT and FQNNGV. Written as DNA, the CDR3 is TGTGCCAGCAGCTTAGATTGGGACAGGGGAGGCGAGCAGTACTTC. Translating it yields CASSLDWDRGGEQYF. Supplemented by reference TRBV11-2 and TRBJ2-7, the full variable domain reads EAGVAQSPRYKIIEKRQSVAFWCNPISGHATLYWYQQILGQGPKLLIQFQNNGVVDDSQLPKDRFSAERLKGVDSTLKIQPAKLEDSAVYLCASSLDWDRGGEQYFGPGTRLTVT.

J is TRBJ2-7 and V is TRBV24-1, with D unresolved. CDR1 KGHDR and CDR2 SFDVKD come from the germline V gene. This CDR3 comprises 13 residues. Trimming took 4 bases from V and 3 from J, leaving 9 bases between them. CDR3 sequence (DNA): TGTGCCACCAGTGACGGTAGCCGCTACGAGCAGTACTTC. Its protein product is CATSDGSRYEQYF.

The CDR3 DNA sequence: TGTGCCAGCTCACCCGCCCTAGCGGCGATGGAAAATGAGCAGTTCTTC. Translated, it gives CASSPALAAMENEQFF. The J gene is TRBJ2-1, the V gene TRBV18, with 7 bases identical to TRBD2. The CDR3 is 16 residues long. J gave up 7 bases and V 3 bases, and 12 bases lay outside the gene matches. CDR1 KGHSH and CDR2 LQKENI come from the germline V gene.

This chain uses TRBV6-5 with TRBJ2-3; weak D call: TRBD1 (6 bases). CDR3 length: 15 amino acids. V dropped 2 bases and J dropped 5 bases, with 14 bases sitting between them. Germline CDR1 MNHEY, CDR2 SVGAGI. CDR3 in amino acids: CASSYAGQGKDTQYF. DNA of the CDR3: TGTGCCAGCAGTTACGCTGGCCAGGGGAAAGATACGCAGTATTTT.

The chain uses TRBV3-1 (or the pseudogene TRBV3-2) and TRBJ1-2, with D perhaps TRBD1 (6 bases). Germline CDR1 and CDR2: LGHDT and YNNKEL (reference sequence). The V and J ends lost 0 bases and 0 bases respectively, with 17 bases between them. This CDR3 spans 18 amino acids. Written as DNA, the CDR3 is TGTGCCAGCAGCCAAGAGGTCCAGTTGGGGGCTACTAACTATGGCTACACCTTC. Translated, it gives CASSQEVQLGATNYGYTF.

J is TRBJ1-2 and V is TRBV7-2, with a weak D call TRBD1 (5 bases). The CDR3 spans 14 residues. V lost 5 bases and J 0 bases, leaving 10 bases between the germline ends. CDR1 is SGHTA and CDR2 is FQGNSA in the germline V gene. CDR3 protein: CASSHDRTNYGYTF. CDR3 sequence (DNA): TGTGCCAGCAGCCATGACAGAACTAACTATGGCTACACCTTC.

This rearrangement joins TRBV7-9 to TRBJ2-5; D is possibly TRBD1 (6 bases). CDR3 length: 13 residues. V lost 3 bases, J lost 4 bases, and 9 bases lay in between. CDR1 is SEHNR and CDR2 is FQNEAQ in the germline V gene (reference sequence). The CDR3 here is CASSFRGVETQYF. The CDR3 DNA is TGTGCCAGCAGCTTCAGGGGAGTAGAGACCCAGTACTTC.

V gene TRBV28 combines with J gene TRBJ1-1, with D maybe TRBD1 (6 bases). The V and J ends lost 1 base and 4 bases respectively, with 16 bases between them. This CDR3 has 16 residues. Germline values: CDR1 MDHEN, CDR2 SYDVKM. CDR3 loop: CASSLSGVIGGTEAFF. CDR3 nucleotides: TGTGCCAGCAGTTTATCTGGGGTAATAGGGGGCACTGAAGCTTTCTTT.